This T cell receptor beta chain is drawn from a study of CD8 T cells in ankylosing spondylitis. Overall study findings and caveats: Disease-linked clones were CD8+ and relatively rare in peripheral blood. Within matched ankylosing spondylitis synovial fluid, disease-linked clones were reportedly significantly enriched. Apparently characteristic of ankylosing spondylitis blood was a TCR beta motif (about 8 highly homologous variants).

This clonotype was seen many times. Its specificity is unknown. 5'-RACE, quantitative and with molecular barcodes, yielded the TCR beta libraries. TCRdb itself ran the 5' RACE reads through MiXCR, one entry per CDR3 protein. The repertoire consists of 150,000 to 200,000 distinct CDR3 sequences, with roughly 31% occurring once and the leading ten covering approximately 6%. Sequenced material: synovial fluid, either unsorted or a sorted T cell fraction (not recorded which). The receptor comes from a male donor with ankylosing spondylitis.

CDR3 protein: CASSYSIRAGEKLFF. The CDR3 DNA follows: TGTGCCAGCAGTTACTCGATCAGAGCGGGTGAAAAACTGTTTTTT. The V gene is TRBV6-5, the J gene TRBJ1-4; D is unclear. V was clipped by 0 bases and J by 7 bases, with 12 bases between them. Germline CDR1 reads MNHEY; CDR2 reads SVGAGI. The CDR3 sequence is 15 residues long.